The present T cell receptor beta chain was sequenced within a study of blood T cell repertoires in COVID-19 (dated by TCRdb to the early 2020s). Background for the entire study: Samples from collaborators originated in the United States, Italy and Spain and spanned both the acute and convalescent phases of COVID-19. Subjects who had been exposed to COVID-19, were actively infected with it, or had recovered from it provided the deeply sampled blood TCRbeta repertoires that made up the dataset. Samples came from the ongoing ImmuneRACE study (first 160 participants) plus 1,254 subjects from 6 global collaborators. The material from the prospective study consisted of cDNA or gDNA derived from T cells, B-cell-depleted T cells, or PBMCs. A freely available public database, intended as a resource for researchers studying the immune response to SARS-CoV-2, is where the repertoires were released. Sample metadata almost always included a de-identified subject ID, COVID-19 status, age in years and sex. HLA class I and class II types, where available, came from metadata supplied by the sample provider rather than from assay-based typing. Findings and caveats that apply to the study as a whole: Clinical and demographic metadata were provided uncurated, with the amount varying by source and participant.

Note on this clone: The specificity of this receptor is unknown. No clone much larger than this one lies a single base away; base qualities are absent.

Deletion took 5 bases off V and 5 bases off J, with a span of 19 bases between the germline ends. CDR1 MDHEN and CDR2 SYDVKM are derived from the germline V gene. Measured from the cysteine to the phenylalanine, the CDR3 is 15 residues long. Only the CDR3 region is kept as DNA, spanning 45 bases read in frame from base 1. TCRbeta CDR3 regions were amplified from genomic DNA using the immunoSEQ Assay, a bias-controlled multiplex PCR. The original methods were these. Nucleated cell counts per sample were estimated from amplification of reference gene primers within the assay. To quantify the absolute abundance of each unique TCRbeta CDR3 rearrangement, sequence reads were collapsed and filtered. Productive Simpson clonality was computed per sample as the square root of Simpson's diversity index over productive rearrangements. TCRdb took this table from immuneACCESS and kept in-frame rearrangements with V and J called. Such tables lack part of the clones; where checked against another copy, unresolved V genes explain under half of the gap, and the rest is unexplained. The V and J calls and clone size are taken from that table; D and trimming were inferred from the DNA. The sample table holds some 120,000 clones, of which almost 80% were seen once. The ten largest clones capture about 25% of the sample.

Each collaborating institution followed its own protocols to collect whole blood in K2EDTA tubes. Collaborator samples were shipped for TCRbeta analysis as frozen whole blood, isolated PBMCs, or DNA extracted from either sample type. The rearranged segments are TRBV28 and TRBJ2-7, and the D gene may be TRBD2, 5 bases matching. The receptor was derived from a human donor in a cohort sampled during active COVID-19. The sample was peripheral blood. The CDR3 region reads CASSLRGGAKDEQYF. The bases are TGTGCCAGCAGTCTCCGAGGAGGAGCAAAGGACGAGCAGTACTTC.